The rows below give T cell receptor beta chains drawn from one sample of a study of blood T cell repertoires in COVID-19. The assay was immunoSEQ multiplex PCR, and TCRdb's table has in-frame clones only and misses some. The sample holds about 160,000 clones, approximately 95% seen once. The sample taken for sequencing was peripheral blood. The receptors shown here come from a woman aged 50 to 60 with acute or convalescent COVID-19. CDR3s include the opening cysteine and the closing phenylalanine or tryptophan. The order of the fields is J gene, clone size, D gene, V gene, CDR3 DNA, CDR3 protein. D genes are given only for firm matches. Part of the rows lack a size; the others show once, few, many or a class for expanded clones.

>TRBJ2-2|NA|NA|TRBV30
TGTGCCTGGAGTGCCGGGACTCTGAACACCGGGGAGCTGTTTTTT
CAWSAGTLNTGELFF
>TRBJ2-7|NA|TRBD1|TRBV7-9
TGTGCCAGCAACATTGGGACAGCTTACGAGCAGTACTTC
CASNIGTAYEQYF
>TRBJ2-2|many|TRBD1|TRBV3-1/TRBV3-2
TGTGCCACCAGCTCCTCCACCATACAGGGGGTCGGGGAGCTGTTTTTT
CATSSSTIQGVGELFF
>TRBJ1-6|NA|TRBD1|TRBV5-6
TGTGCCAGCATCAATTTCCGGGACAGGGGAGCTCTGGCACCCCTCCACTTT
CASINFRDRGALAPLHF
>TRBJ2-5|NA|NA|TRBV7-9
TGTGCCAGCAGCCCGACGGGGACCCAGTACTTC
CASSPTGTQYF
>TRBJ2-5|NA|NA|TRBV5-1
TGCGCCAGCAGCTTGGGGACTCAGTCCCAAGAGACCCAGTACTTC
CASSLGTQSQETQYF
>TRBJ1-1|few|NA|TRBV5-1
TGCGCCAGCAGCTTGAGGCGGCCCAACACTGAAGCTTTCTTT
CASSLRRPNTEAFF
>TRBJ1-6|NA|NA|TRBV27
TGTGCCAGCAGTCCCCTCGCTGGGGGGGATTCACCCCTCCACTTT
CASSPLAGGDSPLHF
>TRBJ1-2|NA|TRBD1|TRBV28
TGTGCCCTGGGGGACAGGGTTAACTATGGCTACACCTTC
CALGDRVNYGYTF
>TRBJ2-5|once|NA|TRBV18
TGTGCCAGCTCACCAGTGAGAGCCCAAGAGACCCAGTACTTC
CASSPVRAQETQYF
>TRBJ1-6|NA|TRBD1|TRBV11-2
TGTGCCAGCAGCCCAAGGACAGGGAGCAATTCACCCCTCCACTTT
CASSPRTGSNSPLHF
>TRBJ2-1|NA|TRBD2|TRBV24-1
TGTGCCACCAGTGATTGGGGACTAGCGGGGAGGTCCGGTGAGCAGTTCTTC
CATSDWGLAGRSGEQFF
>TRBJ2-7|NA|TRBD1|TRBV30
TGTGCCTGGGACCGGGACAGGTCCTACGAGCAGTACTTC
CAWDRDRSYEQYF
>TRBJ2-5|NA|TRBD1|TRBV7-3
TGTGCCAGCAGCCCCGGGACAGAAGAGACCCAGTACTTC
CASSPGTEETQYF
>TRBJ1-5|NA|NA|TRBV9
TGTGCCAGCAGCGTAGAAGGGGTCGATCAGCCCCAGCATTTT
CASSVEGVDQPQHF
>TRBJ1-3|NA|TRBD1|TRBV9
TGTGCCAGCAGCTCTCGACAGGGCTCTGGAAACACCATATATTTT
CASSSRQGSGNTIYF
>TRBJ1-2|NA|NA|TRBV4-1
TGCGCCAGCAGCCAAGAAGAGTACAGGGTTGGCTACACCTTC
CASSQEEYRVGYTF
>TRBJ2-3|NA|TRBD2|TRBV6-5
TGTGCCGGTAGCGGGGGGGTTCCTAGCACAGATACGCAGTATTTT
CAGSGGVPSTDTQYF
>TRBJ2-3|NA|TRBD2|TRBV11-2
TGTGCCAGCAGCTTAGAGGGCGGGGGGGCCAACACAGATACGCAGTATTTT
CASSLEGGGANTDTQYF
>TRBJ1-4|NA|NA|TRBV13
TGTGCCAGCAGCTTGGGGGGTAGGGATGAAAAACTGTTTTTT
CASSLGGRDEKLFF
>TRBJ2-3|NA|NA|TRBV14
TGTGCCAGCAGCCAAACCGGACACCAATCCACAGATACGCAGTATTTT
CASSQTGHQSTDTQYF
>TRBJ1-2|NA|TRBD1|TRBV28
TGTGCCAGCAGCACCGGACAGGGTGGCTATGGCTACACCTTC
CASSTGQGGYGYTF
>TRBJ2-3|NA|NA|TRBV7-9
TGTGCCAGCACCCGAGGGCTACACTTTACAGATACGCAGTATTTT
CASTRGLHFTDTQYF
>TRBJ1-3|NA|NA|TRBV20-1
TGCAGTGCTAGTCAGCCCGGTGGGGCATCTGGAAACACCATATATTTT
CSASQPGGASGNTIYF
>TRBJ1-2|NA|TRBD1|TRBV27
TGTGCCAGCAGTCCACACGGACAGGTTTCGAACTATGGCTACACCTTC
CASSPHGQVSNYGYTF
>TRBJ1-4|NA|NA|TRBV2
TGTGCCAGCAAACGACAGACTTCGAATGAAAAACTGTTTTTT
CASKRQTSNEKLFF
>TRBJ2-3|NA|NA|TRBV30
TGTGCCTGGAGTGCGGACAGCAGCACAGATACGCAGTATTTT
CAWSADSSTDTQYF
>TRBJ1-2|NA|TRBD1|TRBV30
TGTGCCTGGAGTATATCGGGGACAGGCCGATACTATGGCTACACCTTC
CAWSISGTGRYYGYTF
>TRBJ2-2|few|NA|TRBV9
TGTGCCAGCAGCGATAGTACCGGGGAGCTGTTTTTT
CASSDSTGELFF
>TRBJ1-2|NA|TRBD1|TRBV7-3
TGTGCCAGCAGCTTATCCGGGACAGAATCTTCGGTCACCTTC
CASSLSGTESSVTF
>TRBJ2-7|NA|TRBD1|TRBV5-1
TGCGCCAGCAGCTACCTGACAGGGACCGGAGCCGAGCAGTACTTC
CASSYLTGTGAEQYF
>TRBJ1-5|NA|TRBD1|TRBV4-2
TGTGCCAGCAGCCAAGAACAGGGGGCTAGCAATCAGCCCCAGCATTTT
CASSQEQGASNQPQHF
>TRBJ1-2|NA|TRBD1|TRBV18
TGTGCCAGCTCACCAGCAGGGACAGGGATCGGCTACACCTTC
CASSPAGTGIGYTF
>TRBJ2-7|NA|NA|TRBV30
TGTGCCTCTGAGGACATCTACGAGCAGTACTTC
CASEDIYEQYF
>TRBJ2-7|NA|TRBD1|TRBV6-4
TGTGCCAGCAGTGCCAAGACAGGGGATGAGCAGTACTTC
CASSAKTGDEQYF
>TRBJ2-3|NA|TRBD2|TRBV6-2/TRBV6-3
TGTGCCAGCAGTTCTAGCGGGGTGAGCACAGATACGCAGTATTTT
CASSSSGVSTDTQYF
>TRBJ1-2|once|NA|TRBV7-8
TGTGCCAGCAGCTTATGGGCAGGAAACTATGGCTACACCTTC
CASSLWAGNYGYTF
>TRBJ1-6|NA|NA|TRBV6-5
TGTGCCAGCAGTTACTCGACCAGGGGAGATTCACCCCTCCACTTT
CASSYSTRGDSPLHF
>TRBJ2-2|NA|NA|TRBV27
TGTGCCAGCAGTTTCCTCACCGGGGAGCTGTTTTTT
CASSFLTGELFF
>TRBJ1-1|once|NA|TRBV4-3
TGCGCCAGCAGCCAAGTTAGGAACACTGAAGCTTTCTTT
CASSQVRNTEAFF
>TRBJ2-7|NA|TRBD2|TRBV3-1/TRBV3-2
TGTGCCAGCAGCCAACACACTAGCGGGAACTCCCCGAGGCAGTACTTC
CASSQHTSGNSPRQYF
>TRBJ1-4|NA|TRBD1|TRBV2
TGTGCCAGCAGCCCCAGGGGGTCAGGCCAAGAAAAACTGTTTTTT
CASSPRGSGQEKLFF
>TRBJ1-1|NA|NA|TRBV19
TGTGCCAGCTCCTTGGGGCAGACGAACACTGAAGCTTTCTTT
CASSLGQTNTEAFF
>TRBJ2-5|NA|TRBD2|TRBV15
TGTGCCACCAGCCGACTAGCGAGGCAAGAGACCCAGTACTTC
CATSRLARQETQYF
>TRBJ1-2|NA|NA|TRBV12-5
TGTGCTAGTGGTTTGGTACTGGGGACTGGATATGGCTACACCTTC
CASGLVLGTGYGYTF
>TRBJ2-5|NA|NA|TRBV24-1
TGTGCCACCAGTGATATTAGTAGTCAAGAGACCCAGTACTTC
CATSDISSQETQYF
>TRBJ2-1|NA|NA|TRBV7-9
TGTGCCAGCAGCTTAAGGTCTGGGCCTTCTTACAATGAGCAGTTCTTC
CASSLRSGPSYNEQFF
>TRBJ1-2|NA|NA|TRBV2
TGTGCCACGAACGGGGGGCAGTACTATGGCTACACCTTC
CATNGGQYYGYTF
>TRBJ2-3|NA|TRBD2|TRBV2
TGTGCCAGCAGTGCCCAGCGGGGGTCCACAGATACGCAGTATTTT
CASSAQRGSTDTQYF
>TRBJ1-4|NA|NA|TRBV3-1/TRBV3-2
TGTGCCAGCAGCCTGGGAGGAGCTAATGAAAAACTGTTTTTT
CASSLGGANEKLFF
>TRBJ1-4|NA|NA|TRBV6-5
TGTGCCAGCAGTATTTACGAGGTTGAAAAACTGTTTTTT
CASSIYEVEKLFF
>TRBJ2-5|NA|TRBD2|TRBV2
TGTGCCAGCAGTGCGGAGGAGTGGACTAGCGGGAGGGAGACCCAGTACTTC
CASSAEEWTSGRETQYF
>TRBJ1-2|NA|NA|TRBV9
TGTGCCAGCAGCGTAATCCCGCAGGACTATGGCTACACCTTC
CASSVIPQDYGYTF
>TRBJ2-2|NA|NA|TRBV10-3
TGTGCCACCAAATCAGAGAGGCCCGCGAACACCGGGGAGCTGTTTTTT
CATKSERPANTGELFF
>TRBJ2-1|NA|TRBD2|TRBV19
TGTGCCAGTAGTTCTCCCGGGACTAGCGGGAATGATGAGCAGTTCTTC
CASSSPGTSGNDEQFF
>TRBJ2-5|NA|TRBD1|TRBV28
TGTGCCAGCAGTCAGACAGGGGAAGAGACCCAGTACTTC
CASSQTGEETQYF
>TRBJ2-7|NA|TRBD1|TRBV9
TGTGCCAGCAGCGCGGGCTCCGGGACAGGGGTCGAGCAGTACTTC
CASSAGSGTGVEQYF
>TRBJ2-3|NA|NA|TRBV28
TGTGCCAGCAGTTTGACACAAAGCACAGATACGCAGTATTTT
CASSLTQSTDTQYF
>TRBJ1-5|NA|NA|TRBV4-3
TGCGCCAGCAGCCAAGACAGTTACAATCAGCCCCAGCATTTT
CASSQDSYNQPQHF